A single sample gave rise to the 29 T cell receptor beta chains below, sequenced in a study of blood T cell repertoires in COVID-19. Clones were read by immunoSEQ multiplex PCR, and TCRdb kept only the in-frame ones, dropping some. The sample lists approximately 300,000 clones, over 75% occurring once. The sample comprised PBMCs or T cells enriched from blood (not recorded which). Receptors were obtained from a woman in her 30s who had recovered from COVID-19.

A few counts support this clone. The rearrangement joins TRBV9 to TRBJ2-1; 10 nucleotides line up with TRBD2. CDR3 size: 18 residues. Per germline, CDR1 SGDLS and CDR2 YYNGEE. The junction had 8 bases not matched to a gene; V was cut back by 2 bases and J by 0 bases. The CDR3 region is CASSVRMGLATSYNEQFF. For the CDR3, the DNA is TGTGCCAGCAGCGTCCGAATGGGACTAGCGACCTCCTACAATGAGCAGTTCTTC.

This clone was detected a few times. The chain is built from TRBV27 and TRBJ1-6; the D gene is possibly TRBD1 (6 bases). Germline values: CDR1 MNHEY, CDR2 SMNVEV (reference sequence). This CDR3 region has 16 residues. Trimming shortened V by 6 bases and J by 7 bases, and 19 bases separated the two germline ends. This chain's CDR3 is CASRPLGGRANSPLHF. CDR3 sequence (DNA): TGTGCCAGCAGGCCCTTGGGGGGGCGCGCAAATTCACCCCTCCACTTT.

The chain recombines TRBV3-1 (or the pseudogene TRBV3-2) with TRBJ2-3, with TRBD2 as a possible D gene (7 bases). Germline V gene lookup returns CDR1 LGHDT and CDR2 YNNKEL (reference sequence). This CDR3 spans 14 amino acids. Trimming stripped 4 bases from V and 4 bases from J, with 12 bases between. The CDR3 protein is CASSRSGGPDTQYF. In nucleotides, the CDR3 is TGTGCCAGCAGCCGTTCGGGGGGCCCAGATACGCAGTATTTT.

This clone was observed once. J is TRBJ2-5 and V is TRBV3-1 (or the pseudogene TRBV3-2); 8 positions agree with TRBD2. V lost 5 bases, J lost 5 bases, and 7 bases stayed unmatched. CDR1 is LGHDT, CDR2 YNNKEL, per germline (reference sequence). CDR3 length equals 14 residues. CDR3 nucleotide sequence: TGTGCCAGCAGCTACCGGGAGGGTAGGGAGACCCAGTACTTC. Amino acids: CASSYREGRETQYF.

The chain carries TRBV6-1 and TRBJ1-1; perhaps TRBD1 as D (5 bases). Germline values: CDR1 MNHNS, CDR2 SASEGT. The CDR3 consists of 14 residues. Trimming cost V 0 bases and J 3 bases, with 8 bases left between them. This chain's CDR3 is CASSEAGRDTEAFF. CDR3 sequence (DNA): TGTGCCAGCAGTGAAGCGGGCAGGGACACTGAAGCTTTCTTT.

This chain connects TRBV19 to TRBJ2-1, with 10 nucleotides matching TRBD2. V trimming: 5 bases; J trimming: 3 bases; junction bases outside the gene matches: 1. The CDR3 has 14 amino acids. Germline V gene lookup returns CDR1 LNHDA and CDR2 SQIVND (reference sequence). In DNA form, the CDR3 reads TGTGCCAGTAGTCCTAGCGGGGGCTACAATGAGCAGTTCTTC. This translates into CASSPSGGYNEQFF.

This clone was recorded a few times. The chain uses TRBV18 and TRBJ1-1; D is undetermined. Looked up from germline, CDR1 is KGHSH and CDR2 is LQKENI. Trimming shortened V by 3 bases and J by 1 base, and 15 bases separated the two germline ends. The CDR3 consists of 16 residues. The CDR3: CASSPLMTFWNTEAFF. The CDR3 DNA is TGTGCCAGCTCACCCCTCATGACATTTTGGAACACTGAAGCTTTCTTT. The variable domain in full, completed from reference TRBV18 and TRBJ1-1, reads NAGVMQNPRHLVRRRGQEARLRCSPMKGHSHVYWYRQLPEEGLKFMVYLQKENIIDESGMPKERFSAEFPKEGPSILRIQQVVRGDSAAYFCASSPLMTFWNTEAFFGQGTRLTVV.

This clone came up once. Written as DNA, the CDR3 is TGTGCCAGCAGTGAGCCCCGCGGGGCCTATCAAGAGACCCAGTACTTC. Its translation is CASSEPRGAYQETQYF. The rearrangement uses TRBV25-1 and TRBJ2-5; TRBD2 might be the D (6 bases). Germline CDR1 reads MGHDK; CDR2 reads SYGVNS. Trimming removed 3 bases from V and 2 bases from J, with 16 bases in between. The CDR3 extends over 16 amino acids.

The chain carries TRBV5-1 and TRBJ2-3; D uncertain. The germline V gene has CDR1 SGHRS and CDR2 YFSETQ. The CDR3 extends over 15 amino acids. Trimming shortened V by 2 bases and J by 0 bases, and 10 bases separated the two germline ends. CDR3 sequence: CASSFRGSSTDTQYF. The CDR3 nucleotides are TGCGCCAGCAGCTTCCGAGGTTCTAGCACAGATACGCAGTATTTT.

This chain connects TRBV2 to TRBJ1-1, with D maybe TRBD1 (6 bases). V lost 8 bases to trimming and J lost 4 bases, with 11 bases between them. CDR3 length: 12 amino acids. Germline CDR1 and CDR2: SNHLY and FYNNEI. The DNA for the CDR3 is TGTGCCAGCCGCCAGGGGTCCACTGAAGCTTTCTTT. It specifies CASRQGSTEAFF.

This chain links TRBV28 with TRBJ1-4; tentatively, D is TRBD1 (6 bases). Per the germline V gene, CDR1 is MDHEN and CDR2 is SYDVKM. Trimming stripped 6 bases from V and 8 bases from J, with 16 bases between. This CDR3 has 14 residues. The DNA for the CDR3 is TGTGCCAGCAGCTCCCAGGGGCGTTCCGAAAAACTGTTTTTT. Encoded protein: CASSSQGRSEKLFF.

The rearrangement joins TRBV9 to TRBJ2-1; the match to TRBD2 covers 10 bases. V gave up 4 bases and J gave up 10 bases; unmatched junction bases: 8. The CDR3 is 14 residues long. The germline V gene has CDR1 SGDLS and CDR2 YYNGEE. The CDR3 DNA sequence: TGTGCCAGCAGCCCCCGCAAGGGACTAGCGGAGCAGTTCTTC. Protein: CASSPRKGLAEQFF.

This clone has only one observation. The chain is built from TRBV7-8 and TRBJ1-1, with D maybe TRBD1 (5 bases). The germline gives CDR1 SGHVS, CDR2 FQNEAQ. V was trimmed by 1 base and J by 0 bases, leaving 15 bases between them. This CDR3 comprises 17 residues. The CDR3 coding sequence is TGTGCCAGCAGCTTAGATAAAACTTACAGGATGAACACTGAAGCTTTCTTT. This encodes CASSLDKTYRMNTEAFF.

The V and J genes are TRBV27 and TRBJ1-4; possible D gene TRBD1, 6 bases. The V end lost 4 bases, the J end lost 8 bases, and 14 bases lay between the germline ends. CDR3 length: 14 amino acids. CDR1 and CDR2 from the germline V gene are MNHEY and SMNVEV (reference sequence). CDR3 region: CASSSRDIPEKLFF. CDR3 sequence (DNA): TGTGCCAGCAGTTCCAGGGACATCCCAGAAAAACTGTTTTTT.

This rearrangement joins TRBV5-6 to TRBJ1-4; TRBD1 matches at 11 bases. V lost 0 bases and J lost 7; bases outside the gene matches: 2. The CDR3 length is 15 residues. Germline-derived CDR1 and CDR2 are SGHDT and YYEEEE. DNA of the CDR3: TGTGCCAGCAGCTTGGGGACAGGGGGCTCTGAAAAACTGTTTTTT. Encoded protein: CASSLGTGGSEKLFF.

The chain joins TRBV9 to TRBJ1-3; D is perhaps TRBD1 (5 bases). The CDR3 spans 14 residues. Per the germline V gene, CDR1 is SGDLS and CDR2 is YYNGEE. Trimming took 0 bases from V and 2 from J, leaving 6 bases between them. The CDR3, as DNA: TGTGCCAGCAGCGTAGAGGGGACTGGAAACACCATATATTTT. Protein sequence: CASSVEGTGNTIYF.

This clone was seen only once. The J gene is TRBJ2-1, the V gene TRBV28; the match to TRBD1 covers 7 bases. The CDR3 spans 16 residues. V was pared by 6 bases and J by 1 base, with 9 bases of the junction left unmatched. The germline V gene encodes CDR1 MDHEN and CDR2 SYDVKM. The CDR3 here is CASREYRGRSYNEQFF. In DNA form, the CDR3 reads TGTGCCAGCAGAGAGTACAGGGGCCGTTCCTACAATGAGCAGTTCTTC.

The chain joins TRBV10-3 to TRBJ2-7; 8 bases match TRBD2. Losses at the gene ends were 0 bases for V and 7 bases for J; bases not matched to a gene: 14. The CDR3 runs 17 residues. The germline V gene has CDR1 ENHRY and CDR2 SYGVKD. The DNA for the CDR3 is TGTGCCATCAGTGAGTCGGCTGGCGGGAGGTCCCTTCGTGAGCAGTACTTC. Translated, it gives CAISESAGGRSLREQYF.

The J gene is TRBJ1-2, the V gene TRBV5-6; D might be TRBD1 (5 bases). The CDR3 is 14 amino acids. Trimming stripped 0 bases from V and 3 bases from J, with 9 bases between. Germline lookup yields CDR1 SGHDT and CDR2 YYEEEE. The CDR3 sequence is CASSLGRAYYGYTF. CDR3 sequence (DNA): TGTGCCAGCAGCTTGGGCAGGGCCTACTATGGCTACACCTTC.

The gene calls are TRBV30 and TRBJ2-7; no firm D call. The CDR3 runs to 11 residues. Germline V CDR1 and CDR2: GTSNPN, SVGIG (reference sequence). The V gene lost 3 bases and the J gene lost 3 bases, with 6 bases spanning the gap. This chain's CDR3 is CAWRIYYEQYF. Here the CDR3 DNA reads TGTGCCTGGAGAATCTACTACGAGCAGTACTTC.

The V gene is TRBV30, the J gene TRBJ1-2; D is uncertain. Per the germline V gene, CDR1 is GTSNPN and CDR2 is SVGIG (reference sequence). This CDR3 is 13 amino acids long. V was cut by 2 bases and J by 0 bases, with 7 bases left in between. CDR3 in amino acids: CAWSPQTNYGYTF. CDR3 DNA sequence: TGTGCCTGGAGTCCCCAAACTAACTATGGCTACACCTTC.

The chain employs TRBV7-3 and TRBJ2-2; the match to TRBD1 covers 7 bases. The CDR3 contains 14 residues. V lost 5 bases and J lost 1; bases outside the gene matches: 1. Germline V gene sequence: CDR1 SGHTA, CDR2 FQGTGA. The CDR3 DNA is TGTGCCAGCAGCCGACAGGGGAACACCGGGGAGCTGTTTTTT. Its translation: CASSRQGNTGELFF.

The V gene is TRBV19, the J gene TRBJ1-2; D perhaps matches TRBD1 (6 bases). The CDR3 sequence is 16 residues long. Per the germline V gene, CDR1 is LNHDA and CDR2 is SQIVND (reference sequence). Trimming took 11 bases from V and 0 from J, leaving 22 bases between them. The CDR3 DNA reads as TGTGCCCTAATGTCGGGGGGCGAGCCGTCTAACTATGGCTACACCTTC. Its translation is CALMSGGEPSNYGYTF. Full variable domain (remainder filled in from reference TRBV19 and TRBJ1-2): DGGITQSPKYLFRKEGQNVTLSCEQNLNHDAMYWYRQDPGQGLRLIYYSQIVNDFQKGDIAEGYSVSREKKESFPLTVTSAQKNPTAFYLCALMSGGEPSNYGYTFGSGTRLTVV.

There are a few counts of this clone. The rearrangement links TRBV18 to TRBJ1-1; perhaps TRBD1 as D (6 bases). The V gene lost 3 bases and the J gene lost 8 bases, with 10 bases spanning the gap. Germline V gene lookup returns CDR1 KGHSH and CDR2 LQKENI. CDR3 size: 12 residues. CDR3 coding DNA: TGTGCCAGCTCACCCCTAGGACAGGAAGCTTTCTTT. This sequence encodes CASSPLGQEAFF.

This chain connects TRBV4-1 to TRBJ1-1; D is possibly TRBD1 (5 bases). Trimming removed 4 bases from V and 2 bases from J, with 14 bases in between. In germline, CDR1 is MGHRA, CDR2 YSYEKL. This CDR3 contains 15 residues. The CDR3: CASSPLGGGNTEAFF. The CDR3 DNA is TGCGCCAGCAGCCCACTTGGGGGGGGAAACACTGAAGCTTTCTTT.

The chain recombines TRBV25-1 with TRBJ2-1; TRBD1 is a possible D gene (5 bases). The CDR3 loop spans 13 amino acids. The germline V gene encodes CDR1 MGHDK and CDR2 SYGVNS. Deletions cut 6 bases from V and 8 bases from J, with 14 bases between. The CDR3 DNA reads TGTGCCAGCAGAGGACAATTAATCCATGAGCAGTTCTTC. It codes for CASRGQLIHEQFF. Full variable domain (outside the CDR3, taken from reference TRBV25-1 and TRBJ2-1): EADIYQTPRYLVIGTGKKITLECSQTMGHDKMYWYQQDPGMELHLIHYSYGVNSTEKGDLSSESTVSRIRTEHFPLTLESARPSHTSQYLCASRGQLIHEQFFGPGTRLTVL.

The chain links TRBV7-2 to TRBJ2-6, with TRBD1 matching 9 bases. There are 19 residues in the CDR3. Germline V gives CDR1 SGHTA, CDR2 FQGNSA. V lost 4 bases and J lost 4; bases outside the gene matches: 14. This CDR3 reads CASSWYGDRGSWGANVLTF. The DNA of the CDR3 is TGTGCCAGCAGCTGGTATGGTGACAGGGGGTCATGGGGGGCCAACGTCCTGACTTTC.

The V and J genes are TRBV19 and TRBJ2-7; 11 bases match TRBD2. This CDR3 has 14 amino acids. J lost 0 bases, V lost 5 bases, and 0 bases had no gene match. The germline V gene encodes CDR1 LNHDA and CDR2 SQIVND (reference sequence). DNA for the CDR3: TGTGCCAGTAGTGGGACTAGCGGCTCCTACGAGCAGTACTTC. This sequence encodes CASSGTSGSYEQYF.

This sequence joins TRBV6-2 or TRBV6-3 and TRBJ1-3; unclear D gene. Deletions cut 6 bases from V and 0 bases from J, with 12 bases between. Germline CDR1 MNHEY, CDR2 SVGEGT. This CDR3 is built from 15 residues. CDR3 loop: CASSLTAASGNTIYF. The CDR3 nucleotides are TGTGCCAGCAGCCTTACAGCCGCCTCTGGAAACACCATATATTTT.